This T cell receptor (beta chain) comes out of a study of cytomegalovirus exposure and HLA in healthy donors. Study-level results: Earlier analysis yielded a pattern in which most TCR beta V segments were productive about 90% or about 30% of the time.

PCR amplification relied on 60 Vbeta primers (plus 13 Jbeta primers). Using immunoSEQ multiplex PCR, the repertoire was profiled, and TCRdb retains in-frame clones only, with some absent. The table has almost 90,000 clones, 85% seen once. With respect to this clone: The antigen remains unidentified.

This CDR3 is built from 15 residues. Trimming at V came to 5 bases and at J to 1 base, leaving 4 bases not matched to a gene. The germline gives CDR1 MNHNS, CDR2 SASEGT. This sequence joins TRBV6-1 and TRBJ1-3; 8 nucleotides match TRBD1. The sequence came from a man in his forties or fifties in good health and CMV-seropositive. The sample was PBMCs. CDR3 sequence: CASSTRTGSGNTIYF. CDR3 sequence (DNA): TGTGCCAGCAGTACCCGGACAGGGTCTGGAAACACCATATATTTT.